Listed here are 9 T cell receptor beta chains from one sample, sequenced in a study of blood T cell repertoires in COVID-19. Repertoires were generated with immunoSEQ multiplex PCR, while TCRdb's copy carries only in-frame clones and drops some. The table has some 200,000 clones, about 86% seen once. The sample was peripheral blood. These receptor sequences come from a woman in her seventies with COVID-19, enrolled during active disease.

The gene calls are TRBV6-1 and TRBJ2-2; no definite D call. Germline CDR1 MNHNS, CDR2 SASEGT. Trimming stripped 0 bases from V and 6 bases from J, with 8 bases between. The CDR3 is 14 residues long. CDR3 sequence: CASSEAVLAGELFF. CDR3 DNA sequence: TGTGCCAGCAGTGAAGCAGTATTAGCCGGGGAGCTGTTTTTT.

This chain uses TRBV27 with TRBJ2-7; TRBD1 is a possible D gene (5 bases). Per germline, CDR1 MNHEY and CDR2 SMNVEV (reference sequence). Trimming removed 10 bases at V and 0 bases at J, with 13 bases between. This CDR3 spans 13 amino acids. In nucleotides, the CDR3 is TGTGCCACCAAAAGGGGTAGCTCCTACGAGCAGTACTTC. The encoded protein is CATKRGSSYEQYF.

The V gene is TRBV5-1, the J gene TRBJ2-7; TRBD2 might be the D (6 bases). V lost 4 bases, J lost 2 bases, and 13 bases lay in between. CDR3 size: 14 residues. Per germline, CDR1 SGHRS and CDR2 YFSETQ. CDR3 sequence: CASSPGTQTYEQYF. The CDR3 nucleotides read TGCGCCAGCAGCCCCGGGACTCAGACCTACGAGCAGTACTTC.

This chain links TRBV19 with TRBJ1-1; D is perhaps TRBD1 (5 bases). V was trimmed by 3 bases and J by 5 bases, leaving 16 bases between them. Germline loops: CDR1 LNHDA, CDR2 SQIVND (reference sequence). The CDR3 runs to 15 residues. The CDR3 bases are TGTGCCAGTAGTATTAATGCAGGGCGCGGTACTGAAGCTTTCTTT. This sequence encodes CASSINAGRGTEAFF.

The chain joins TRBV5-4 to TRBJ1-1; D gene ambiguous. The CDR3 has 13 amino acids. The germline V gene has CDR1 SGHNT and CDR2 YYREEE (reference sequence). Trimming removed 0 bases at V and 4 bases at J, with 7 bases between. Here the CDR3 reads CASSLELPTEAFF. Here the CDR3 DNA reads TGTGCCAGCAGCTTGGAGCTTCCCACTGAAGCTTTCTTT.

This chain links TRBV11-2 with TRBJ1-6, with D maybe TRBD1 (5 bases). The length of the CDR3 is 16 residues. V lost 6 bases and J 7 bases, leaving 19 bases between the germline ends. The germline CDR1 and CDR2 sequences are SGHAT and FQNNGV. The CDR3 region has the DNA TGTGCCAGCAGTACCGGGCAGGGAGGAGGGAATTCACCCCTCCACTTT. This translates into CASSTGQGGGNSPLHF.

The chain uses TRBV28 and TRBJ2-7, with D possibly TRBD2 on 6 matching bases. V lost 6 bases, J lost 3 bases, and 18 bases lay in between. The CDR3 length is 15 residues. Germline values: CDR1 MDHEN, CDR2 SYDVKM. CDR3 sequence reads: CASSRSKGLLYEQYF. CDR3 DNA sequence: TGTGCCAGCAGCCGATCGAAGGGACTTCTCTACGAGCAGTACTTC.

The CDR3 protein is CASSFYRVGGYTF. The CDR3 nucleotides read TGTGCCAGCAGTTTCTACAGGGTGGGTGGCTACACCTTC. The chain links TRBV28 to TRBJ1-2; weak D call: TRBD1 (6 bases). Germline assignment: CDR1 MDHEN and CDR2 SYDVKM. The CDR3 spans 13 residues. V was trimmed by 3 bases and J by 7 bases, leaving 12 bases between them.

The chain uses TRBV19 and TRBJ1-1; TRBD1 matches 7 bases. V was clipped by 7 bases and J by 1 base; unmatched bases: 6. The CDR3 runs to 14 residues. CDR1 is LNHDA and CDR2 is SQIVND in the germline V gene (reference sequence). The CDR3 here is CASIPQGRNTEAFF. For the CDR3, the DNA is TGTGCCAGTATCCCACAGGGGCGGAACACTGAAGCTTTCTTT.